This T cell receptor beta chain was captured by sequencing in a study of control samples from healthy donors and cancer patients. This clone was seen only once. Germline V lookup: CDR1 LNHNV, CDR2 YYDKDF (reference sequence). Trimming left V 0 bases short and J 6 bases short, with 14 bases between. The CDR3 consists of 15 residues. Generated by immunoSEQ multiplex PCR, the TCRdb table keeps only in-frame clones and is missing some. The sample lists roughly 55,000 clones, 70% to 90% occurring once. Sample: blood. The clonotype comes from a man aged 45 to 65 in good health. The chain combines TRBV15 with TRBJ1-2; D is perhaps TRBD1 (5 bases). The CDR3 loop is CATSRDMSGVDGYTF. The CDR3 region has the DNA TGTGCCACCAGCAGAGATATGTCGGGGGTGGATGGCTACACCTTC.